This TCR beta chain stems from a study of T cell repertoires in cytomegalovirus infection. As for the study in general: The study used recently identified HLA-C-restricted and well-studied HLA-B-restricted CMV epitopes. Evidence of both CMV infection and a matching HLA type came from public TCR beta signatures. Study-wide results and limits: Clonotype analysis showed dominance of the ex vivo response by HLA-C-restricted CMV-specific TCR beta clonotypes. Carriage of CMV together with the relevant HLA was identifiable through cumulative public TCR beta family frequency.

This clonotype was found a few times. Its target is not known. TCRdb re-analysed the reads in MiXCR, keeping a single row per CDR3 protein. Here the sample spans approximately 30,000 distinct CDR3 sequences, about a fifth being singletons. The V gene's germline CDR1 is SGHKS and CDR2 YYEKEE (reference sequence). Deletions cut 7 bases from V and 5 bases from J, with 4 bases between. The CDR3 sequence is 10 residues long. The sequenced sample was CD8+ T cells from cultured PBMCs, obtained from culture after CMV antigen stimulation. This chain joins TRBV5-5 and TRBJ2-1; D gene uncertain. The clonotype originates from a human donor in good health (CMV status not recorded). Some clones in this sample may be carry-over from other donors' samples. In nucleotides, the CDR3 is TGTGCCAGCGTCGACAATGAGCAGTTCTTC. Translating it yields CASVDNEQFF.